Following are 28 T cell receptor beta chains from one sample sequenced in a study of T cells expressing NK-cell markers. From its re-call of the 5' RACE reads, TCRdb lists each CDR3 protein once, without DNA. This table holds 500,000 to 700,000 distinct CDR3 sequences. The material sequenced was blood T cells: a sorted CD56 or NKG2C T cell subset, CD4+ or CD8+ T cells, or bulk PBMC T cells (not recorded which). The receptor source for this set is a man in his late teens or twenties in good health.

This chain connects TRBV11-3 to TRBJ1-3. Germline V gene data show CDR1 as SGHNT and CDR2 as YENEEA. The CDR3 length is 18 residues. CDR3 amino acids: CASSLGTLLRRRSVTIYF.

CDR3 sequence: CASSLAPTAMNTEAFF. The genes are TRBV28 and TRBJ1-1; the D call of TRBD1 rests on TCRdb alone, since no DNA is present to check it. The CDR3 consists of 16 residues. CDR1 and CDR2 from the germline V gene are MDHEN and SYDVKM. The full variable domain, completed using reference TRBV28 and TRBJ1-1, is DVKVTQSSRYLVKRTGEKVFLECVQDMDHENMFWYRQDPGLGLRLIYFSYDVKMKEKGDIPEGYSVSREKKERFSLILESASTNQTSMYLCASSLAPTAMNTEAFFGQGTRLTVV.

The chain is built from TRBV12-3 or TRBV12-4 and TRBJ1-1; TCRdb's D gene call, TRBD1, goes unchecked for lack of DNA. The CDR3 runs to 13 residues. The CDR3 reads CASSLAGAGEAFF.

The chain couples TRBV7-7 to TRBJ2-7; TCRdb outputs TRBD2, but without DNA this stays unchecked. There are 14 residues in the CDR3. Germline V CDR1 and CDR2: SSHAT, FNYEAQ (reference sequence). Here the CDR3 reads CASSPLGSVYEQYF.

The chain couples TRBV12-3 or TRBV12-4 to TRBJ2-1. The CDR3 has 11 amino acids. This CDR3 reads CAMLWDNEQFF.

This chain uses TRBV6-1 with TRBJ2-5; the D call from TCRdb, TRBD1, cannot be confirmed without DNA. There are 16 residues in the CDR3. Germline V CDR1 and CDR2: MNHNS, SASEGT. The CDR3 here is CASTPQGGALQETQYF.

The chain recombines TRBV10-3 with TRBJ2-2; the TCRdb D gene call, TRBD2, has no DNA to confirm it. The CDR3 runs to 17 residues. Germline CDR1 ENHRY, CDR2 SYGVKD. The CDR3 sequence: CAISEPGLAENTGELFF.

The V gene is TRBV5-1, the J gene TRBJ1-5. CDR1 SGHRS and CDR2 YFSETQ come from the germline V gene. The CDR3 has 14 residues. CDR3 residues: CASSPGLGPEAQHF.

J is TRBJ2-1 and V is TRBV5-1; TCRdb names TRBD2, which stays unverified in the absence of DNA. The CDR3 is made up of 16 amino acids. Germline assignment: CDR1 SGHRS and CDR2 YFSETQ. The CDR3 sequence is CASEVQGSLTRNEQFF.

CDR3 loop: CACGQGRGGELFF. The genes are TRBV2 and TRBJ2-2; checking the TCRdb D call of TRBD1 is not possible without DNA. The CDR3 covers 13 residues. Germline V gene sequence: CDR1 SNHLY, CDR2 FYNNEI.

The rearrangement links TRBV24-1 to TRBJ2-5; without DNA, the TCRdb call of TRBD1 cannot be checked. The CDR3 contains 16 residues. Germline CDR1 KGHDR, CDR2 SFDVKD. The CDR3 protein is CATSDLGTGTEETQYF.

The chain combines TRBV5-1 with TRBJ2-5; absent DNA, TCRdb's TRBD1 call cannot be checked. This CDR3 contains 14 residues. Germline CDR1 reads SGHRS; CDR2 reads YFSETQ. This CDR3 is CASSPSRGIETQYF.

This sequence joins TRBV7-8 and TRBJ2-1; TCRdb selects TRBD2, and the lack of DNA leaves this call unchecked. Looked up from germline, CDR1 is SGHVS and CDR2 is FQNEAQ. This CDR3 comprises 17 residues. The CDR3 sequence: CASSGLQRERAENEQFF.

CDR3 loop: CSASTSGSEDIQYF. The V call is TRBV20-1, the J call TRBJ2-4; TCRdb selects TRBD2, and the lack of DNA leaves this call unchecked. In germline, CDR1 is DFQATT, CDR2 SNEGSKA (reference sequence). The CDR3 runs to 14 residues.

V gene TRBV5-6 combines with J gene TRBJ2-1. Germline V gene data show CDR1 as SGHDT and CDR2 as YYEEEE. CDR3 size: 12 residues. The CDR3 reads CASSARRNEQFF.

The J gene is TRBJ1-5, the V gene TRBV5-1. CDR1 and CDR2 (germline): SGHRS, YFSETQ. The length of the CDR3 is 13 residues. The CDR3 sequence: CASREQDNQPQHF.

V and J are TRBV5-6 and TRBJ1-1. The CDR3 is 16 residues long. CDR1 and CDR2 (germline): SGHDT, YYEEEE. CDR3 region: CASSLWMVSMNTEAFF.

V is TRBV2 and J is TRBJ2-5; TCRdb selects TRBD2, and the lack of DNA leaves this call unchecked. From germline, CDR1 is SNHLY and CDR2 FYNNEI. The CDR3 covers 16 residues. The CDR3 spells CASRGLAGGPTETQYF.

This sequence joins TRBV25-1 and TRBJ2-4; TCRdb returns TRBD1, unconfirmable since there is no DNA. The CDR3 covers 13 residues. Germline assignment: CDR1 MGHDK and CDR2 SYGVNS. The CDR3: CASSGPDWNIQYF.

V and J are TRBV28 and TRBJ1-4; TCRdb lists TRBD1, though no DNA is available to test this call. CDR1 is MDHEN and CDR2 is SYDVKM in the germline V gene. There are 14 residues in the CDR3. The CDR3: CASRWGRANEKLFF.

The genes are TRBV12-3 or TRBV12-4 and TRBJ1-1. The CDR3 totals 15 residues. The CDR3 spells CASRLSVVENTEAFF.

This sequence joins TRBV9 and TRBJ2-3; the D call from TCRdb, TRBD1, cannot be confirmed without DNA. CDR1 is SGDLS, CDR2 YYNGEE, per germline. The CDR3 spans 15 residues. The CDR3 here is CASSVGGLSTDTQYF.

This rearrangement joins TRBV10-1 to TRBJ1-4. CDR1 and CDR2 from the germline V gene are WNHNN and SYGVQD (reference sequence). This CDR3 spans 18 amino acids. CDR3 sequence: CASSGLVNFSVNNEKLFF.

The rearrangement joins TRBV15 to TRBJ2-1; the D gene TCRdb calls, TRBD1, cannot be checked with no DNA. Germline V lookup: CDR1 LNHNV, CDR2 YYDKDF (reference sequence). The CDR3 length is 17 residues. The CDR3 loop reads CATSRDSVTGLYNEQFF.

CDR3 protein: CASSYLEGWTYEQYF. The chain combines TRBV6-2 or TRBV6-3 with TRBJ2-7. This CDR3 has 15 amino acids. Looked up from germline, CDR1 is MNHEY and CDR2 is SVGEGT.

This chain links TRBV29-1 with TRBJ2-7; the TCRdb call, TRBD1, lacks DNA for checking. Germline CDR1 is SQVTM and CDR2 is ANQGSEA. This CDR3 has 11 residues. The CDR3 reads CSVARGNEQYF.

The CDR3 protein is CASSYSGPGGPEAFF. This chain connects TRBV7-9 to TRBJ1-1; there is no DNA to check the TCRdb D call of TRBD1. This CDR3 region has 15 residues. Germline lookup yields CDR1 SEHNR and CDR2 FQNEAQ (reference sequence).

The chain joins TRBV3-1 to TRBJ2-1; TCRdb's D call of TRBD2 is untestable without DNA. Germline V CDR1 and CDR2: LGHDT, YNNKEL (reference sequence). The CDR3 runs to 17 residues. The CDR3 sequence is CASSQKLVTSQYNEQFF.